Below, 9 T cell receptor beta chains from the same sample are listed, as sequenced in a study of neurological immune-mediated disorders. A single record per CDR3 protein comes from TCRdb applying MiXCR to the 5' RACE reads. The sample records about 58,000 distinct CDR3 sequences, more than 3% being singletons. The sample taken for sequencing was PBMCs. The receptors were gathered from a man under 40 with multiple sclerosis.

This clonotype was picked up many times. This rearrangement joins TRBV5-1 to TRBJ2-1, with 9 bases matching TRBD2. CDR1 and CDR2 (germline): SGHRS, YFSETQ. The CDR3 runs to 16 residues. Trimming removed 4 bases from V and 0 bases from J; junction bases left unmatched: 5. CDR3 sequence (DNA): TGCGCCAGCAGCCCTAGCGGGGCAAGCTCCTACAATGAGCAGTTCTTC. Translated: CASSPSGASSYNEQFF.

This clonotype was seen repeatedly, ten times or more. The chain employs TRBV7-9 and TRBJ2-7; perhaps TRBD2 as D (5 bases). V lost 3 bases and J lost 6, with 15 bases in between. The CDR3 is 14 amino acids. Germline CDR1 reads SEHNR; CDR2 reads FQNEAQ (reference sequence). The CDR3 DNA reads TGTGCCAGCAGCTTCTTGGACTCTCCGTCCGAGCAGTACTTC. Its translation: CASSFLDSPSEQYF. Full variable domain (outside the CDR3, taken from reference TRBV7-9 and TRBJ2-7): DTGVSQNPRHKITKRGQNVTFRCDPISEHNRLYWYRQTLGQGPEFLTYFQNEAQLEKSRLLSDRFSAERPKGSFSTLEIQRTEQGDSAMYLCASSFLDSPSEQYFGPGTRLTVT.

By share, this clonotype ranks as medium-sized. The rearrangement joins TRBV18 to TRBJ2-1, with 8 bases lining up with TRBD1. V dropped 4 bases and J dropped 4; count of bases not matched to a gene: 12. CDR1 and CDR2 (germline): KGHSH, LQKENI. The CDR3 is 17 residues long. The CDR3 here is CASSQNSDRAYYNEQFF. The CDR3 region has the DNA TGTGCCAGCTCACAAAATTCGGACAGGGCGTATTACAATGAGCAGTTCTTC.

This clonotype is classed as medium-sized. The genes are TRBV12-3 or TRBV12-4 and TRBJ2-7; 9 nucleotides line up with TRBD1. This CDR3 has 14 amino acids. V was clipped by 7 bases and J by 2 bases; unmatched bases: 6. The CDR3 reads CASTSTGGTYEQYF. The CDR3 nucleotides are TGTGCCAGCACCTCGACAGGGGGAACCTACGAGCAGTACTTC.

The sample holds many counts of this clonotype. This sequence joins TRBV3-1 and TRBJ2-7; 8 bases line up with TRBD2. CDR1 LGHDT and CDR2 YNNKEL come from the germline V gene (reference sequence). The CDR3 totals 16 residues. The trim removed 4 bases at V and 5 bases at J, leaving 13 bases unmatched. This CDR3 reads CASSPPRGGIGNEQYF. CDR3 sequence (DNA): TGTGCCAGCAGCCCCCCCCGGGGGGGCATCGGGAACGAGCAGTACTTC.

This clonotype showed up many times. The V and J genes are TRBV5-4 and TRBJ2-5; 7 nucleotides align to TRBD2. Germline V lookup: CDR1 SGHNT, CDR2 YYREEE (reference sequence). After removal of 0 bases from V and 3 bases from J, the junction contained 2 bases not matched to a gene. The CDR3 length is 14 residues. DNA for the CDR3: TGTGCCAGCAGCTTGGGAAGCGGGGAAGAGACCCAGTACTTC. It encodes CASSLGSGEETQYF.

This clonotype has ten or more counts. The chain links TRBV24-1 to TRBJ2-1; D uncertain. Deletions cut 2 bases from V and 6 bases from J, with 7 bases between. The CDR3 length is 13 residues. Germline CDR1 reads KGHDR; CDR2 reads SFDVKD. Here the CDR3 DNA reads TGTGCCACCAGTGATTGGGCTAGCAATGAGCAGTTCTTC. It encodes CATSDWASNEQFF.

This clonotype was seen repeatedly, ten times or more. The chain is built from TRBV12-3 or TRBV12-4 and TRBJ1-1, with D maybe TRBD1 (6 bases). V lost 8 bases and J lost 1, with 11 bases in between. CDR3 length equals 13 residues. The CDR3 DNA reads TGTGCCAGCGGCCGGACAGCGAACACTGAAGCTTTCTTT. Protein: CASGRTANTEAFF.

At least ten counts were recorded for this clonotype. The chain is built from TRBV7-9 and TRBJ2-7, with D perhaps TRBD2 (6 bases). This CDR3 has 13 amino acids. V was clipped by 4 bases and J by 7 bases, with 14 bases between them. Per germline, CDR1 SEHNR and CDR2 FQNEAQ (reference sequence). In DNA, the CDR3 is TGTGCCAGCAGCTGGGGGGAGGTAGGGGAGCAGTACTTC. Translating gives CASSWGEVGEQYF.